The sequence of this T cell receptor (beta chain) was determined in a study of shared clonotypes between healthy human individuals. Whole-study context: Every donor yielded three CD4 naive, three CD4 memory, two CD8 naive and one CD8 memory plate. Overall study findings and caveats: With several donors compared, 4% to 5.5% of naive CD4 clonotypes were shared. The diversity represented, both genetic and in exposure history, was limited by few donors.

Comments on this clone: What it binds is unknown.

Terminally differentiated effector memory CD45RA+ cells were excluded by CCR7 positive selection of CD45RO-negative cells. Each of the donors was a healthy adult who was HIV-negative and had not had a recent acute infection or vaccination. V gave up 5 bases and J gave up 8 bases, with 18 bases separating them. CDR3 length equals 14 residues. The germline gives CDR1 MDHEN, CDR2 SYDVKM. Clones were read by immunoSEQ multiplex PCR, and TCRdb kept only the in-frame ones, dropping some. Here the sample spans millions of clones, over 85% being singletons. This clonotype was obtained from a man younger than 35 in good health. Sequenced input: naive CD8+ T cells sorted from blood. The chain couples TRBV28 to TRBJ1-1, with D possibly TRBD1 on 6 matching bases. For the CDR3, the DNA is TGTGCCAGCAGTCCCGGGACACGTTACGAAGAAGCTTTCTTT. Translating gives CASSPGTRYEEAFF.